A few counts support the clone carrying this T cell receptor (beta chain). The antigen remains undetermined. These data originate in a study of blood T cells in healthy people across ages. Study-level results: Both naive CD4+ cell counts and diversity were greater in long-lived donors than in aged donors.

Each sample had at least 6.5 million PBMCs isolated. Trimming took off 4 bases at V and 11 bases at J, with 20 bases between the two ends. Looked up from germline, CDR1 is MNHEY and CDR2 is SVGAGI. CDR3 length equals 14 residues. Together with a sample-barcoded 5' primer, a J-beta primer mix was included in a second PCR lasting roughly 6 to 12 cycles. Every molecule of cDNA carried a tag from a template-switch adaptor with 12 random nucleotides. TCRdb called the 5' RACE reads again in MiXCR, with one record for every CDR3 protein. The sample records 750,000 to 950,000 distinct CDR3 sequences, roughly 28% being singletons. These records were also assigned to another study, of T cells of mothers and their children.

V usage is TRBV6-5 and J usage is TRBJ2-5; perhaps TRBD2 as D (5 bases). The TCR was taken from a woman between 40 and 50 years old in good health. The sample consisted of blood. CDR3 residues: CASSSPRQEWEQYF. The CDR3 coding sequence is TGTGCCAGCAGTTCCCCCCGGCAGGAGTGGGAGCAGTACTTC.